This passage covers 29 T cell receptor beta chains from one sample sequenced in a study of blood T cell repertoires in COVID-19. The assay was immunoSEQ multiplex PCR, and TCRdb's table has in-frame clones only and misses some. The profile shows approximately 200,000 clones, approximately 83% of them singletons. The sequenced sample was peripheral blood. The source of these receptors is a woman in her twenties or thirties who had recovered from COVID-19.

J is TRBJ1-1 and V is TRBV28; D remains unclear. Trimming shortened V by 7 bases and J by 0 bases, and 9 bases separated the two germline ends. The CDR3 covers 13 residues. CDR1 is MDHEN and CDR2 is SYDVKM in the germline V gene. This CDR3 reads CASTFGMNTEAFF. The CDR3 DNA sequence: TGTGCCAGCACCTTCGGGATGAACACTGAAGCTTTCTTT.

The chain has TRBV13 and TRBJ1-2; 8 nucleotides agree with TRBD1. The germline V gene encodes CDR1 PRHDT and CDR2 FYEKMQ (reference sequence). The CDR3 totals 16 residues. V lost 5 bases and J lost 8; bases outside the gene matches: 16. The CDR3 is CASSPEGDRMIQGYTF. CDR3 nucleotide sequence: TGTGCCAGCAGCCCGGAGGGGGACAGGATGATTCAGGGCTACACCTTC.

V and J are TRBV12-3 or TRBV12-4 and TRBJ2-3; D uncertain. V dropped 6 bases and J dropped 6 bases, with 7 bases sitting between them. This CDR3 is 11 amino acids long. CDR3 DNA: TGTGCCAGCAGCAACACCGATACGCAGTATTTT. This codes for CASSNTDTQYF.

The V call is TRBV6-5, the J call TRBJ2-7; unclear D gene. Between the trimmed V and J ends, which lost 6 bases and 0 bases, there was a span of 9 bases. Looked up from germline, CDR1 is MNHEY and CDR2 is SVGAGI. The CDR3 sequence is 13 residues long. This CDR3 is CASRLADSYEQYF. CDR3 nucleotide sequence: TGTGCCAGCAGGCTCGCGGACTCCTACGAGCAGTACTTC.

The rearrangement uses TRBV4-1 and TRBJ2-3, with TRBD2 identical over 12 bases. Germline trimming cut 4 bases from V and 5 bases from J; bases unmatched to any gene: 4. Germline loops: CDR1 MGHRA, CDR2 YSYEKL. This CDR3 spans 15 amino acids. The CDR3 protein is CASSRLAGVLDTQYF. CDR3 in DNA: TGCGCCAGCAGCCGACTAGCGGGAGTACTAGATACGCAGTATTTT.

For the CDR3, the DNA is TGTGCCAGCACCCGTGGGCCCGACACTGAAGCTTTCTTT. Translated: CASTRGPDTEAFF. V usage is TRBV12-3 or TRBV12-4 and J usage is TRBJ1-1; D not certain. The CDR3 loop spans 13 amino acids. Between the trimmed V and J ends, which lost 7 bases and 3 bases, there was a span of 12 bases.

CDR3 sequence (DNA): TGTGCCAGTAGTATACTGCCCCCCCGAGGTACAGATACGCAGTATTTT. This gives the protein CASSILPPRGTDTQYF. The genes are TRBV19 and TRBJ2-3, with unresolved D. The germline V gene encodes CDR1 LNHDA and CDR2 SQIVND (reference sequence). The CDR3 is 16 amino acids. V dropped 2 bases and J dropped 3 bases, with 15 bases sitting between them.

The rearrangement joins TRBV3-1 (or the pseudogene TRBV3-2) to TRBJ2-2; TRBD1 aligns across 7 bases. There are 18 residues in the CDR3. V was clipped by 4 bases and J by 5 bases; unmatched bases: 16. Germline-derived CDR1 and CDR2 are LGHDT and YNNKEL (reference sequence). The CDR3 loop reads CASSLKIPGQLSTGELFF. In nucleotides, the CDR3 is TGTGCCAGCAGCCTCAAAATCCCGGGACAGCTTAGTACCGGGGAGCTGTTTTTT.

This clone appeared a few times. The genes are TRBV2 and TRBJ2-1, with TRBD1 matching 8 bases. The CDR3 is made up of 15 amino acids. CDR1 and CDR2 from the germline V gene are SNHLY and FYNNEI. Trimming cost V 3 bases and J 7 bases; bases outside gene matches: 8. The CDR3 reads CASSDRGQVGNEQFF. CDR3 bases: TGTGCCAGCAGTGATAGGGGACAGGTGGGAAATGAGCAGTTCTTC.

The rearrangement links TRBV2 to TRBJ2-4; D unclear. Per the germline V gene, CDR1 is SNHLY and CDR2 is FYNNEI. This CDR3 comprises 11 residues. The germline V and J ends were trimmed by 3 bases and 9 bases, with 6 bases remaining between them. The CDR3 nucleotides read TGTGCCAGCAGTGATAATTTCATTCAGTACTTC. This encodes CASSDNFIQYF.

The chain links TRBV23-1 to TRBJ2-7; D gene ambiguous. TRBV23-1 is an open reading frame whose function is uncertain. CDR3 length: 13 amino acids. V was shortened by 0 bases and J by 6 bases, with 9 bases between the two germline ends. Written as DNA, the CDR3 is TGCGCCAGCAGTCAATCGAGGTCGTCCGAGCAGTACTTC. Amino acid sequence: CASSQSRSSEQYF.

The CDR3 reads CASSGSMRQETQYF. The CDR3, as DNA: TGTGCCAGCAGCGGAAGCATGCGGCAAGAGACCCAGTACTTC. The rearrangement joins TRBV7-9 to TRBJ2-5, with no clear D. The ends were cut back, 5 bases at V and 2 bases at J, with 12 bases in the middle. CDR3 length equals 14 residues. The germline CDR1 and CDR2 sequences are SEHNR and FQNEAQ (reference sequence).

On this clone: Other DNA sequences within the sample encode an identical CDR3. V and J are TRBV2 and TRBJ2-3; 12 nucleotides agree with TRBD2. The junction had 0 bases not matched to a gene; V was cut back by 4 bases and J by 1 base. CDR3 length: 15 amino acids. Germline loops: CDR1 SNHLY, CDR2 FYNNEI. CDR3 in DNA: TGTGCCAGCAGTGGACTAGCGGGAGGCACAGATACGCAGTATTTT. Its translation: CASSGLAGGTDTQYF.

The chain employs TRBV27 and TRBJ2-6; 7 bases align to TRBD2. Germline CDR1 reads MNHEY; CDR2 reads SMNVEV (reference sequence). The CDR3 is made up of 19 amino acids. Trimming removed 4 bases from V and 0 bases from J; junction bases left unmatched: 12. CDR3: CASSSDTSVNHSGANVLTF. The CDR3 DNA is TGTGCCAGCAGTTCAGATACTAGCGTTAATCACTCTGGGGCCAACGTCCTGACTTTC.

The chain employs TRBV19 and TRBJ2-3; 7 nucleotides agree with TRBD1. Germline V CDR1 and CDR2: LNHDA, SQIVND (reference sequence). V was pared by 6 bases and J by 2 bases, with 8 bases of the junction left unmatched. The CDR3 is 15 amino acids. The CDR3 sequence is CASRLTGPSTDTQYF. The DNA for the CDR3 is TGTGCCAGTAGATTGACAGGGCCCTCCACAGATACGCAGTATTTT.

Many counts were recorded for this clone. This chain uses TRBV28 with TRBJ1-2; 8 nucleotides line up with TRBD1. Germline-derived CDR1 and CDR2 are MDHEN and SYDVKM. The CDR3 loop spans 13 amino acids. J lost 5 bases, V lost 6 bases, and 5 bases had no gene match. The chain's CDR3 is CASSAGQGYGYTF. The CDR3 DNA sequence: TGTGCCAGCAGCGCAGGACAGGGTTATGGCTACACCTTC.

This chain uses TRBV11-2 with TRBJ1-4, with 9 bases fitting TRBD1. The CDR3 has 16 amino acids. Germline V CDR1 and CDR2: SGHAT, FQNNGV. With 5 bases clipped from V and 8 bases from J, the junction kept 12 bases outside the gene matches. CDR3 sequence: CASSHAGGQGPEKLFF. DNA for the CDR3: TGTGCCAGCAGCCACGCGGGGGGACAGGGTCCCGAAAAACTGTTTTTT.

The chain is built from TRBV28 and TRBJ2-7; D might be TRBD1 (5 bases). Germline-derived CDR1 and CDR2 are MDHEN and SYDVKM. The V gene lost 7 bases and the J gene lost 0 bases, with 16 bases spanning the gap. The CDR3 contains 15 residues. The CDR3 is CASTRTPPSSYEQYF. The CDR3 bases are TGTGCCAGCACCCGGACACCCCCGAGCTCCTACGAGCAGTACTTC.

This clone was seen a few times. This CDR3 is also generated by other DNA sequences in the sample. The chain links TRBV14 to TRBJ1-1; the D gene is possibly TRBD1 (5 bases). This CDR3 has 13 amino acids. V was shortened by 0 bases and J by 7 bases, with 9 bases between the two germline ends. Germline values: CDR1 SGHDN, CDR2 FVKESK. The CDR3 protein is CASSQDGGIEAFF. CDR3 bases: TGTGCCAGCAGCCAAGATGGGGGGATTGAAGCTTTCTTT.

The chain employs TRBV5-1 and TRBJ2-5; TRBD2 agrees at 14 bases. Trimming removed 4 bases from V and 5 bases from J; junction bases left unmatched: 7. Looked up from germline, CDR1 is SGHRS and CDR2 is YFSETQ. CDR3 size: 16 residues. The CDR3 DNA reads TGCGCCAGCAGCGTGGGACTAGCGGGGGTCGGGGAGACCCAGTACTTC. It encodes CASSVGLAGVGETQYF.

The V and J genes are TRBV7-9 and TRBJ2-7; a weak D match, TRBD2 (6 bases). Trimming removed 4 bases from V and 6 bases from J, with 19 bases in between. The CDR3 is made up of 15 amino acids. Germline V gene data show CDR1 as SEHNR and CDR2 as FQNEAQ (reference sequence). CDR3: CASSWAAGPPGEQYF. The CDR3 DNA sequence: TGTGCCAGCAGCTGGGCGGCGGGACCCCCGGGCGAGCAGTACTTC.

The chain is built from TRBV19 and TRBJ2-7, with 11 nucleotides matching TRBD2. J was trimmed by 4 bases and V by 3 bases; bases with no gene match: 8. Germline CDR1 is LNHDA and CDR2 is SQIVND (reference sequence). This CDR3 is 16 amino acids long. As DNA, the CDR3 is TGTGCCAGTAGTATGGGGCCACTAGCGGGAGCATACGAGCAGTACTTC. Translating it yields CASSMGPLAGAYEQYF.

The V gene is TRBV24-1, the J gene TRBJ2-1; 7 nucleotides agree with TRBD1. V gave up 3 bases and J gave up 6 bases; unmatched junction bases: 10. This CDR3 contains 16 residues. From germline, CDR1 is KGHDR and CDR2 SFDVKD. CDR3 nucleotides: TGTGCCACCAGTGATATTATGGCAGGGGGTGTCAATGAGCAGTTCTTC. Translated, it gives CATSDIMAGGVNEQFF.

The V call is TRBV28, the J call TRBJ1-2, with D unresolved. CDR1 is MDHEN, CDR2 SYDVKM, per germline. The CDR3 has 11 amino acids. Trimming removed 8 bases from V and 4 bases from J, with 8 bases in between. In nucleotides, the CDR3 is TGTGCCAGCCGGGATCGCTATGGCTACACCTTC. Translating it yields CASRDRYGYTF.

The rearrangement uses TRBV27 and TRBJ1-2; no clear D. Trimming stripped 3 bases from V and 0 bases from J, with 17 bases between. This CDR3 is 17 amino acids long. Per germline, CDR1 MNHEY and CDR2 SMNVEV (reference sequence). Here the CDR3 reads CASSLEGGRKTNYGYTF. The CDR3 DNA follows: TGTGCCAGCAGTTTGGAGGGCGGACGAAAGACTAACTATGGCTACACCTTC.

This chain joins TRBV27 and TRBJ2-7; the match to TRBD2 covers 11 bases. This CDR3 comprises 16 residues. Germline V gives CDR1 MNHEY, CDR2 SMNVEV (reference sequence). V shed 2 bases and J 4 bases; nucleotides not matched to a gene: 7. The chain's CDR3 is CASSLGLAGGRYEQYF. In DNA form, the CDR3 reads TGTGCCAGCAGTTTAGGCCTAGCGGGAGGTCGGTACGAGCAGTACTTC.

The J gene is TRBJ2-7, the V gene TRBV19; 10 positions agree with TRBD1. The CDR3 spans 14 residues. CDR1 and CDR2 from the germline V gene are LNHDA and SQIVND (reference sequence). Losses at the gene ends were 10 bases for V and 0 bases for J; bases not matched to a gene: 6. Written as DNA, the CDR3 is TGTGCCAACATCGGGACAGGGGCCTCCTACGAGCAGTACTTC. It translates to CANIGTGASYEQYF. Drawing the rest from reference TRBV19 and TRBJ2-7, the complete variable domain is DGGITQSPKYLFRKEGQNVTLSCEQNLNHDAMYWYRQDPGQGLRLIYYSQIVNDFQKGDIAEGYSVSREKKESFPLTVTSAQKNPTAFYLCANIGTGASYEQYFGPGTRLTVT.

This clone was seen once. This chain links TRBV7-9 with TRBJ1-4; 8 bases agree with TRBD1. There are 15 residues in the CDR3. The germline V gene encodes CDR1 SEHNR and CDR2 FQNEAQ (reference sequence). V shed 5 bases, J shed 8 bases, and the junction held 10 bases outside the gene matches. The CDR3 region has the DNA TGTGCCAGCAGCCCCCCGGACAGGGCCTACGAAAAACTGTTTTTT. This gives the protein CASSPPDRAYEKLFF.

The chain carries TRBV7-9 and TRBJ2-7, with TRBD2 matching over 8 bases. Trimming cost V 5 bases and J 7 bases; bases outside gene matches: 7. This CDR3 region has 13 residues. Germline V gene sequence: CDR1 SEHNR, CDR2 FQNEAQ (reference sequence). The CDR3 spells CASSPGGPGEQYF. In DNA, the CDR3 is TGTGCCAGCAGCCCGGGAGGGCCGGGGGAGCAGTACTTC.